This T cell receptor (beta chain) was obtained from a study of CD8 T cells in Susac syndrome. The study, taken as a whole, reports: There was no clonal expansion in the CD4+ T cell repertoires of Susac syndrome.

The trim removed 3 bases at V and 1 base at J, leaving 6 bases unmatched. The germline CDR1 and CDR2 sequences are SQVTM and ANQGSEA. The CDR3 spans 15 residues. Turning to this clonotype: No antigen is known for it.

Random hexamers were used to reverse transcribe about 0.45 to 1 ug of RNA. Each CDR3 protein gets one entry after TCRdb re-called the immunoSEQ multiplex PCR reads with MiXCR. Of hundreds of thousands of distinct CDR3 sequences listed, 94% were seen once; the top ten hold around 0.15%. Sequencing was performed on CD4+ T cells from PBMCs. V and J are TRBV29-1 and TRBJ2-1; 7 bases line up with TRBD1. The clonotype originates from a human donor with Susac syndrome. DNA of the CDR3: TGCAGCGTTGACCCCGGGACAGCGTCCTACAATGAGCAGTTCTTC. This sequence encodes CSVDPGTASYNEQFF.